This TCR beta chain emerged from a study of blood T cell repertoires in COVID-19. Overall study context: Both acute and convalescent COVID-19 samples were obtained from the United States, Italy and Spain.

This table comes from immunoSEQ multiplex PCR, and its TCRdb copy is limited to in-frame clones, with some not included. The sample records some 150,000 clones, 70% to 85% being singletons. This CDR3 is 13 amino acids long. Trimming pared 10 bases from V and 3 bases from J, leaving 15 bases between. Germline values: CDR1 MDHEN, CDR2 SYDVKM. The chain has TRBV28 and TRBJ1-2; no clear D gene. This TCR derives from a man in his 60s with COVID-19, enrolled during active disease. Material for sequencing was peripheral blood. The DNA for the CDR3 is TGTGCCACCTTCGGGAAAAACTACTATGGCTACACCTTC. It translates to CATFGKNYYGYTF.